The present entry profiles one T cell receptor (beta chain) with its context. Its antigen is still unknown. Building the TCR beta libraries relied on iRepertoire HTBI primers, and CDR3 regions underwent Arm-PCR. Via MiXCR, TCRdb re-called the multiplex PCR reads, giving one row per CDR3 protein. The table includes approximately 380,000 distinct CDR3 sequences, less than 25% detected once. CDR3 size: 15 residues. Looked up from germline, CDR1 is LNHDA and CDR2 is SQIVND (reference sequence). V shed 2 bases, J shed 6 bases, and the junction held 8 bases outside the gene matches. These data are taken from a study of regulatory T cells in long-lasting Graves disease. Study at large: Persistent Graves' disease required over 5 years of antithyroid drugs and positive TSH receptor antibodies. Study results and caveats: Newly diagnosed Graves' patients had higher TCR diversity than persistent ones. Preferential use of TRBV28, TRBJ1-2 and TRBJ2-5 was seen in persistent disease.

The time point was: persistent/refractory GD, antithyroid drugs over 5 years with positive TRAb. The TCR library was made from RNA extracted from PBMCs. This sequence was found in a female donor with Graves disease. The sample here was peripheral blood mononuclear cells (PBMCs), taken when the disease was refractory, from a patient treated with antithyroid drugs. The chain joins TRBV19 to TRBJ1-1, with 8 bases matching TRBD1. For the CDR3, the DNA is TGTGCCAGTAGTATACAGGGGGCACTTATCTCTGAAGCTTTCTTT. This sequence encodes CASSIQGALISEAFF.